The TCR beta chain described here comes from a study of blood T cell repertoires in COVID-19. Per germline, CDR1 KGHDR and CDR2 SFDVKD. The CDR3 has 16 residues. V gave up 0 bases and J gave up 1 base, with 9 bases separating them. TCRdb's copy holds only in-frame clones and misses some; the assay was immunoSEQ multiplex PCR. The table shows 150,000 or so clones, with over 80% occurring only once. The origin of this receptor is a man in his sixties or seventies who had been exposed to COVID-19. The gene calls are TRBV24-1 and TRBJ1-5; D not certain. Sample: PBMCs or T cells enriched from blood (not recorded which). Written as DNA, the CDR3 is TGTGCCACCAGTGATTTGAAGGGAGGAAGCAATCAGCCCCAGCATTTT. Its translation: CATSDLKGGSNQPQHF.